This record looks at one TCR beta chain sequence and its context. This clonotype was picked up many times. No cognate antigen has been identified for it. No much larger clone exists at a distance of one base, and base qualities are not known. For repertoire sequencing, the TCR beta CDR3 regions were amplified from RNA transcripts. The first round of RT-PCR was done with HTBI primers and the Qiagen OneStep RT-PCR kit, and was followed by a second round of multiplex PCR, then size selection and purification. Libraries were sequenced paired-end with 100 bp reads on an Illumina HiSeq2000. Turning to the authors' computational methods: SOAPnuke was used to process the reads, removing any read that contained adapters or uncalled bases, had a mean Phred below 15, or lacked an exact match to the constant primer or identifier. COPE v1.2.5 was used to merge high-quality paired reads. Each unique nucleotide sequence was treated as a clonotype, and MiTCR v1.1 was used to align the clonotypes to the IMGT TRB V, D and J references. The analysis was limited to V-J combinations with a frequency above 0.0001, which together covered 99.2% of the repertoires. For each V-J combination, a TCR clonal expansion and chaos score was defined as the ratio of F50 clonal expansion to chaos observed in the TCRdist matrix. Features were reduced by Welch's t-statistics and random forest to about a dozen V-J combinations, which fed a naive Bayes classifier. The similarity between thyroid and blood repertoires was quantified using the Morisita-Horn index. The public reads were quality trimmed at Q25 with fastp and then assembled into clones with MiXCR by TCRdb, keeping productive beta chains. Rows matching on CDR3 protein sequence are summarized as one entry with the most common DNA and genes. The authors' filters were not applied to this entry. Here the sample has about 390,000 distinct CDR3 sequences; just over 15% occur a single time. The leading ten clones occupy 5.5% to 7% of the sample.

The junction shows trimming of 2 bases on V and 5 bases on J, plus 15 bases between the germline ends. The CDR3 sequence holds 15 residues, the cysteine and phenylalanine included. Left in the record is the CDR3 DNA by itself, 45 bases read in frame from the first base. The germline V gene (reference sequence) specifies SEHNR as CDR1 and FQNEAQ as CDR2. The data are from a study of Graves' ophthalmopathy and Graves' hyperthyroidism listed by TCRdb under 2018. A note on the overall study: Peripheral blood was collected at initial diagnosis, prior to any treatment. The study used signatures of the TCR beta repertoire to tell Graves' ophthalmopathy apart from Graves' hyperthyroidism and to predict which patients would progress to ophthalmopathy. In total, 135 blood samples were TCR-sequenced: around 42 ophthalmopathy, some 75 hyperthyroidism and approximately 17 hyperthyroidism-to-ophthalmopathy patients. To explore V-J signatures that separate ophthalmopathy from hyperthyroidism, a discovery set of about a hundred patients was enrolled, consisting of about 45 with ophthalmopathy and around 57 with stable hyperthyroidism. An independent validation cohort was composed of some 19 hyperthyroidism patients and over 15 patients who later progressed from hyperthyroidism to ophthalmopathy. In over 5 hyperthyroidism patients, the T-cell repertoire of thyroid tissue was compared with the T-cell repertoire of blood. After sampling, hyperthyroidism patients received methimazole starting at 30 mg daily, and ophthalmopathy patients received high-dose intravenous methylprednisolone. The 95 to 100 discovery patients were divided at random into training and test sets in a 7:3 ratio.

Study-wide conclusions, independent of this receptor: Ophthalmopathy was separated from stable hyperthyroidism by the 13-signature model with roughly 87% sensitivity and roughly 83% specificity in cross-validation and with 80%/75% in the test set. In validation, the model predicted ophthalmopathy progression with about 71% sensitivity and less than 80% specificity; 12 predicted patients were CT-confirmed with GO in a median of about 6.2 months. No statistical method was used to set the sample size in advance, and the investigators knew which group each participant was assigned to. Most expanded thyroid clonotypes with a frequency above 0.001 also appeared in blood, which suggests that blood repertoires may reflect the immune response in the thyroid.

A patient counted as having stable hyperthyroidism if there was no progression to ophthalmopathy within 18 months of follow-up. Hyperthyroidism patients were newly diagnosed, with disease duration under 2 months, and aged 18 to 65 years. Patients with other autoimmune diseases, uncontrolled infections, pregnancy or lactation were excluded. Diagnosis relied on clinical symptoms, serum thyroxine, TRAb, thyroid ultrasound and orbital computed tomography. Ficoll-Paque density gradient centrifugation was used to isolate PBMCs from approximately 11 ml of fresh peripheral blood. Total RNA was extracted with Trizol reagent and quality-checked on an Agilent 2100 Bioanalyzer.

Rearrangement joined TRBV7-9 to TRBJ2-5, with TRBD2 as a weak D call on 5 bases. The TCR originated in a woman aged 18-35 years with stable Graves' hyperthyroidism. Donor details come from another sample of the same person, matched by shared clones. The sequencing sample was made of peripheral blood. The DNA reads TGTGCCAGCAGCTTATATCCCGACCAGCGGGAGACCCAGTACTTC. This sequence encodes CASSLYPDQRETQYF.